The rows below give T cell receptor beta chains drawn from one sample of a study of T-cell memory formation after mild COVID-19. TCRdb passed the 5' RACE reads through MiXCR, listing each CDR3 protein once. Among about 400,000 distinct CDR3 sequences listed, 18% were seen once. Sample: PBMCs or a T cell subset sorted from them (not recorded which). Source of these receptors: a man aged 18 to 29 who had mild COVID-19 (a few samples of this study predate the infection). Cell type and time point are not known. Each CDR3 is given with its conserved first and last residue. A D gene is named only where the DNA matches it firmly. Clone size is not always given. Where it is, it says once, few, many or a class for expanded clones.

J gene	D gene	V gene	clone size	CDR3 DNA	CDR3 protein
TRBJ2-2	-	TRBV9	many	TGTGCCAGCAGCGTAGGGGAACAGCCGAACACCGGGGAGCTGTTTTTT	CASSVGEQPNTGELFF
TRBJ1-2	TRBD1	TRBV29-1	-	TGCAGCGTTGATGGACAGGCTTTCAACTATGGCTACACCTTC	CSVDGQAFNYGYTF
TRBJ2-3	-	TRBV6-5	-	TGTGCCAGCAGTGCCGCGGACTTCTCTAGCACAGATACGCAGTATTTT	CASSAADFSSTDTQYF
TRBJ1-1	TRBD1	TRBV11-2	-	TGTGCCAGCAGCTTAGGGACCTGGGACAGGGGTGGCACTGAAGCTTTCTTT	CASSLGTWDRGGTEAFF
TRBJ2-7	-	TRBV20-1	-	TGCAGTGCTAGTAGTTACGCCTACGAGCAGTACTTC	CSASSYAYEQYF
TRBJ2-3	-	TRBV5-1	-	TGCGCCAGCAGCTCAACGATGGACAGAGTCACAGATACGCAGTATTTT	CASSSTMDRVTDTQYF
TRBJ2-5	TRBD2	TRBV7-2	few	TGTGCCAGCAGCTTAGTGTCTAGCGGCCAAGAGACCCAGTACTTC	CASSLVSSGQETQYF
TRBJ2-7	-	TRBV6-2/TRBV6-3	few	TGTGCCAGCAGCCTCTCGAGGAACTACGAGCAGTACTTC	CASSLSRNYEQYF
TRBJ1-1	TRBD1	TRBV5-1	many	TGCGCCAGCAGCTCGACAGGGGCGACTGAAGCTTTCTTT	CASSSTGATEAFF
TRBJ2-5	TRBD2	TRBV6-2/TRBV6-3	few	TGTGCCAGCAGGCAACACGGGACTAGCGGGGAGGGGACCCAGTACTTC	CASRQHGTSGEGTQYF
TRBJ1-6	-	TRBV6-5	-	TGTGCCAGCAGTCCAAGCTCGCGTTCACCCCTCCACTTT	CASSPSSRSPLHF
TRBJ2-3	-	TRBV20-1	-	TGCAGTGCTAGACCCCCCCGGGGGTTCACAGATACGCAGTATTTT	CSARPPRGFTDTQYF
TRBJ1-2	TRBD1	TRBV7-2	-	TGTGCCAGCAGCCCCAGGGGGCTGCTGGGCTATGGCTACACCTTC	CASSPRGLLGYGYTF
TRBJ2-5	-	TRBV5-1	-	TGCGCCAGCAGCCCCGGGGGTTCCGAGGAGACCCAGTACTTC	CASSPGGSEETQYF
TRBJ2-1	TRBD2	TRBV20-1	many	TGCAGTGCTAGAGAGGCTAGCGGCAGCTCCTACAATGAGCAGTTCTTC	CSAREASGSSYNEQFF
TRBJ2-7	-	TRBV18	-	TGTGCCAGCTCACCAGAGGGGTGGACCCACGAGCAGTACTTC	CASSPEGWTHEQYF
TRBJ1-5	-	TRBV27	few	TGTGCCAGTCAGCCGCAGGGAAGCGGGAGTCCCCAGCATTTT	CASQPQGSGSPQHF
TRBJ1-1	TRBD1	TRBV18	few	TGTGCCAGCTCATCCGGGACAGACACTGAAGCTTTCTTT	CASSSGTDTEAFF
TRBJ1-2	TRBD1	TRBV7-9	-	TGTGCCAGCAGCTTATGGGACAGGCCCTATGGCTACACCTTC	CASSLWDRPYGYTF
TRBJ2-5	-	TRBV3-1	many	TGTGCCAGCAGCTCCGGACGAGAAGAGACCCAGTACTTC	CASSSGREETQYF
TRBJ1-1	-	TRBV5-1	few	TGCGCCAGCAGCTTGTCGGGCCTAGAGTTGAGCACTGAAGCTTTCTTT	CASSLSGLELSTEAFF
TRBJ2-1	TRBD2	TRBV5-1	few	TGCGCCAGCAGCTTGGTAGCGGGGGGCGGCAATGAGCAGTTCTTC	CASSLVAGGGNEQFF
TRBJ2-5	TRBD2	TRBV10-1	-	TGCGCCAGCAGTGAGGACGGGGGGGCCGGTGGACAAGAGACCCAGTACTTC	CASSEDGGAGGQETQYF
TRBJ1-4	-	TRBV5-1	few	TGCGCCAGCAGCTTGGGGGCACAGGGCGGGAGAAATGAAAAACTGTTTTTT	CASSLGAQGGRNEKLFF
TRBJ2-4	TRBD2	TRBV3-1	many	TGTGCCAGCAGCTCAAATGACGGGGGGGCCGCCAAAAACATTCAGTACTTC	CASSSNDGGAAKNIQYF
TRBJ2-1	-	TRBV11-2	many	TGTGCCAGCAGTCTCGGACTTCAAAATGAGCAGTTCTTC	CASSLGLQNEQFF
TRBJ1-1	-	TRBV20-1	few	TGCAGTGCTAGAGTCCCACAATTCAGGGGAGACACTGAAGCTTTCTTT	CSARVPQFRGDTEAFF
TRBJ1-1	-	TRBV7-6	-	TGTGCCAGCAGCTCCCCCGGGGGCATGAACACTGAAGCTTTCTTT	CASSSPGGMNTEAFF
TRBJ2-2	-	TRBV2	-	TGTGCCAGCAGTGAAGTTAGGGTCACCGGGGAGCTGTTTTTT	CASSEVRVTGELFF
TRBJ2-1	-	TRBV24-1	few	TGTGCCACCAGTGATGGGACTTACTACAATGAGCAGTTCTTC	CATSDGTYYNEQFF
TRBJ2-2	-	TRBV5-6	few	TGTGCCAGCAGACCTAGGGGCCACGCCGGGGAGCTGTTTTTT	CASRPRGHAGELFF
TRBJ1-3	TRBD1	TRBV12-3/TRBV12-4	many	TGTGCCAGCACTTTACAGGGGGCTGGAAACACCATATATTTT	CASTLQGAGNTIYF
TRBJ1-5	TRBD1	TRBV29-1	-	TGCAGCGTTGCAGACAGGGGAGGACAGCCCCAGCATTTT	CSVADRGGQPQHF
TRBJ1-1	TRBD1	TRBV2	few	TGTGCCAGCAGGGGGGACAGGGGTGACACTGAAGCTTTCTTT	CASRGDRGDTEAFF
TRBJ2-1	TRBD1	TRBV7-3	-	TGTGCCAGCAGCCAGGGACAGGGGTTAAACAATGAGCAGTTCTTC	CASSQGQGLNNEQFF
TRBJ1-1	-	TRBV13	-	TGTGCCAGCAGCTTGAGGGGGGCGCGGACTGAAGCTTTCTTT	CASSLRGARTEAFF
TRBJ1-2	-	TRBV7-9	few	TGTGCCAGCAGCTTGGAGGGAGAGAGTGGCTACACCTTC	CASSLEGESGYTF
TRBJ1-2	-	TRBV20-1	few	TGCAGTGCCACGGGGGGGGCCAGCTATGGCTACACCTTC	CSATGGASYGYTF
TRBJ1-1	-	TRBV7-2	few	TGTGCCAGCAGCTCACGACAGAGGGCCACTGAAGCTTTCTTT	CASSSRQRATEAFF
TRBJ1-4	-	TRBV5-1	few	TGCGCCAGCAGCTCCGACCCAGCAACTAATGAAAAACTGTTTTTT	CASSSDPATNEKLFF
TRBJ1-5	-	TRBV20-1	few	TGCAGTGCTAGAGATCCGTCCTCGCCCCAGCATTTT	CSARDPSSPQHF
TRBJ2-2	-	TRBV5-1	-	TGCGCCAGCACCACCGTGGGGGGGAACACCGGGGAGCTGTTTTTT	CASTTVGGNTGELFF
TRBJ1-3	-	TRBV12-3/TRBV12-4	-	TGTGCCAGCAGTTCTCCCAACTCTGGAAACACCATATATTTT	CASSSPNSGNTIYF
TRBJ2-5	TRBD1	TRBV5-1	-	TGCGCCAGCAGATTGACAGGGGCCGAAGGGGAGACCCAGTACTTC	CASRLTGAEGETQYF
TRBJ1-2	-	TRBV7-2	-	TGTGCCAGCAGCCCAGGATCCGGGGGCTACACCTTC	CASSPGSGGYTF
TRBJ1-2	TRBD1	TRBV7-8	few	TGTGCCAGCAGCCGCCGGGACAGGGAATATGGCTACACCTTC	CASSRRDREYGYTF
TRBJ1-2	-	TRBV12-3/TRBV12-4	few	TGTGCCAGCAGGGGGGACCGACTAAACTATGGCTACACCTTC	CASRGDRLNYGYTF
TRBJ2-5	-	TRBV5-6	few	TGTGCCAGCAGCCATGTCGAGCGTCCAGAGACCCAGTACTTC	CASSHVERPETQYF
TRBJ2-1	TRBD2	TRBV3-1	few	TGTGCCAGCAGCCTGACTAGCGTCGGGGAGCAGTTCTTC	CASSLTSVGEQFF
TRBJ1-6	TRBD1	TRBV5-1	-	TGCGCCAGCCGAGGGACAGGGATTGGATCCTATAATTCACCCCTCCACTTT	CASRGTGIGSYNSPLHF
TRBJ2-4	-	TRBV7-3	few	TGTGCCAGCAGCGTAACCCCAGGAGCCAAAAACATTCAGTACTTC	CASSVTPGAKNIQYF
TRBJ1-4	-	TRBV7-9	-	TGTGCCAGCAGCTTACCACCTGGAGGGTGGGGTGAAAAACTGTTTTTT	CASSLPPGGWGEKLFF
TRBJ2-1	-	TRBV24-1	few	TGTGCCACCGGGGTGCCCCGGCACAATGAGCAGTTCTTC	CATGVPRHNEQFF
TRBJ1-1	-	TRBV7-9	-	TGTGCCAGCAGCTTGTTAACTATAAGGGCTGAAGCTTTCTTT	CASSLLTIRAEAFF
TRBJ2-6	-	TRBV3-1	few	TGTGCCAGCAGCCAAGTATTCGGCTCTGGGGCCAACGTCCTGACTTTC	CASSQVFGSGANVLTF